The source of this TCR beta chain is a study of T cells after yellow fever vaccination. Overall study: Libraries from low-cell-number fractions were prepared with the SMART-Seq v4 Ultra Low Input RNA kit. General study findings and limits: The secondary response was weaker but peaked faster, day 5 versus 15. A small share of clonotypes appeared in both CD4 and CD8 compartments.

In making TCR cDNA, 5'RACE template switching added a universal primer site and UMIs to it. Using its own MiXCR run on the 5' RACE reads, TCRdb lists one record per CDR3 protein. The sample lists 450,000 to 600,000 distinct CDR3 sequences, around 16% seen once, with approximately 15% in the top ten. On this clonotype: Its specificity is unknown.

V shed 1 base and J shed 2 bases, with 8 bases lying between them. Germline-derived CDR1 and CDR2 are LGHNT and FRNRAP. The CDR3 has 14 residues. The sequenced sample was PBMCs, obtained around 5 days after the first yellow fever vaccination. This chain links TRBV12-5 with TRBJ2-5; D may be TRBD1 (5 bases). The clonotype originates from a man between 18 and 35 years old who received the YFV17D yellow fever vaccine. The CDR3 coding sequence is TGTGCTAGTGGTTTGGGCGCAGGGCAAGAGACCCAGTACTTC. Translating gives CASGLGAGQETQYF.